The 7 T cell receptor beta chains reported below all come from one sample, sequenced in a study of brain T cells in children with intractable seizures. As to time point: blood from clinic visit 5 months post-surgery; TSC patient then seizure free. The protocol was immunoSEQ multiplex PCR, while the TCRdb copy is restricted to in-frame clones and leaves out a portion. The sample has about 340,000 clones, more than 85% seen once. The sample in question was peripheral blood, obtained less than 6 months after surgery. The receptor set was obtained from a boy under three years old with tuberous sclerosis and intractable seizures.

The chain carries TRBV2 and TRBJ1-5; D is unresolved. V was trimmed by 5 bases and J by 6 bases, leaving 11 bases between them. Germline V gene sequence: CDR1 SNHLY, CDR2 FYNNEI. The CDR3 runs 13 residues. This CDR3 reads CASSSLDGQPQHF. CDR3 nucleotide sequence: TGTGCCAGCAGTTCCTTAGACGGTCAGCCCCAGCATTTT.

The V and J genes are TRBV7-2 and TRBJ2-3; tentatively, D is TRBD2 (6 bases). Germline loops: CDR1 SGHTA, CDR2 FQGNSA. V was clipped by 5 bases and J by 2 bases, with 11 bases between them. CDR3 size: 14 residues. DNA of the CDR3: TGTGCCAGCAGCCCGGACTACCTCACAGATACGCAGTATTTT. This sequence encodes CASSPDYLTDTQYF.

The V and J genes are TRBV14 and TRBJ2-1; 7 nucleotides align to TRBD1. The ends lost 1 base at V and 0 bases at J; junction bases unmatched: 3. CDR1 is SGHDN, CDR2 FVKESK, per germline. CDR3 length: 16 amino acids. Written as DNA, the CDR3 is TGTGCCAGCAGCCAAGTCAGGGGGTTCTCCTACAATGAGCAGTTCTTC. Protein product: CASSQVRGFSYNEQFF.

V is TRBV20-1 and J is TRBJ2-3; 10 bases map to TRBD2. Trimming removed 3 bases from V and 5 bases from J; junction bases left unmatched: 14. The CDR3 totals 17 residues. Germline loops: CDR1 DFQATT, CDR2 SNEGSKA (reference sequence). In DNA form, the CDR3 reads TGCAGTGCTAGTGCCCTCCCCACTAGCGGGAAAGGAGATACGCAGTATTTT. It yields the protein CSASALPTSGKGDTQYF.

This sequence joins TRBV10-3 and TRBJ1-6; no clear D. The V gene's germline CDR1 is ENHRY and CDR2 SYGVKD. The length of the CDR3 is 17 residues. V was shortened by 5 bases and J by 0 bases, with 14 bases between the two germline ends. CDR3 sequence reads: CAISPAGLSSYNSPLHF. The CDR3 nucleotides are TGTGCCATCAGTCCCGCCGGCCTGAGCTCCTATAATTCACCCCTCCACTTT.

The CDR3 reads CASSQERPGQVSYEQYF. The CDR3 nucleotides read TGTGCCAGCAGCCAAGAGAGACCGGGACAGGTCTCCTACGAGCAGTACTTC. The chain combines TRBV3-1 (or the pseudogene TRBV3-2) with TRBJ2-7; 8 nucleotides align to TRBD1. The CDR3 is 17 residues long. Trimming cost V 0 bases and J 0 bases; bases outside gene matches: 7. Germline CDR1 reads LGHDT; CDR2 reads YNNKEL (reference sequence).

The chain recombines TRBV5-5 with TRBJ1-1, with 8 bases matching TRBD1. The CDR3 is made up of 13 amino acids. Germline CDR1 SGHKS, CDR2 YYEKEE (reference sequence). V shed 7 bases and J 2 bases; nucleotides not matched to a gene: 4. CDR3 protein: CASYGQGNTEAFF. In nucleotides, the CDR3 is TGTGCCAGCTATGGACAGGGAAACACTGAAGCTTTCTTT.